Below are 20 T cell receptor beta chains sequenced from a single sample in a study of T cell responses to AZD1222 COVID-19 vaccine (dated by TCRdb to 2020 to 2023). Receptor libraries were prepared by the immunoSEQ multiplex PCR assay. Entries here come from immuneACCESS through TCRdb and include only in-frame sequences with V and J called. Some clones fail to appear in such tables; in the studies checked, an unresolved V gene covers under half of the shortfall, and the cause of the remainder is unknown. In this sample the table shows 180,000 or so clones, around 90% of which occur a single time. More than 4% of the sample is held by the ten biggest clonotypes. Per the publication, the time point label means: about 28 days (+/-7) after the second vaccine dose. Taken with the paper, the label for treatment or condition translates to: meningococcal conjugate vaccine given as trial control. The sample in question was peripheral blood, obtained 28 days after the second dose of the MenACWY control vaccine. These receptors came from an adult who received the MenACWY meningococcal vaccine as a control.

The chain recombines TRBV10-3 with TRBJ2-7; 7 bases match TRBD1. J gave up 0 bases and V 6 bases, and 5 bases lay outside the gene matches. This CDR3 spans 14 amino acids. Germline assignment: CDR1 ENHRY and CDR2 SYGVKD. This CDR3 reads CAIRPGQSSYEQYF. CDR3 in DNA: TGTGCCATCAGACCGGGACAGAGCTCCTACGAGCAGTACTTC.

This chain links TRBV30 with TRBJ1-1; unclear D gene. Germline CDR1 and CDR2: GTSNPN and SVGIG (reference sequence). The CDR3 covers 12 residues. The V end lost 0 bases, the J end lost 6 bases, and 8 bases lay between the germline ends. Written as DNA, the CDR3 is TGTGCCTGGAGTGTAAGGGAGCCTGAAGCTTTCTTT. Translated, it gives CAWSVREPEAFF.

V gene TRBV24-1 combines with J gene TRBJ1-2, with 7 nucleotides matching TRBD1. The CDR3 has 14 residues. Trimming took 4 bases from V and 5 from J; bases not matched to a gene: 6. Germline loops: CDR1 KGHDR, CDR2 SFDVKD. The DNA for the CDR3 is TGTGCCACCAGTGAGGGGACAGCTCGGTATGGCTACACCTTC. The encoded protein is CATSEGTARYGYTF.

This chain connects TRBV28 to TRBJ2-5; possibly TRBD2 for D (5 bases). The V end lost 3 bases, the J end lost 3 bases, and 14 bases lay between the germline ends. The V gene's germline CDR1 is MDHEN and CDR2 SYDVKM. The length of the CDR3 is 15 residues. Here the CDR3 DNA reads TGTGCCAGCAGTTTCGGTCCTCAGCGGAAAGAGACCCAGTACTTC. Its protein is CASSFGPQRKETQYF.

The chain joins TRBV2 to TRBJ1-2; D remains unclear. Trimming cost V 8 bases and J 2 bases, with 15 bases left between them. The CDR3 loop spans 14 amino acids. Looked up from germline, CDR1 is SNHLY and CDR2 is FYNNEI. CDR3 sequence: CASHKDGRNYGYTF. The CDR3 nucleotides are TGTGCCAGCCATAAGGATGGCAGAAACTATGGCTACACCTTC.

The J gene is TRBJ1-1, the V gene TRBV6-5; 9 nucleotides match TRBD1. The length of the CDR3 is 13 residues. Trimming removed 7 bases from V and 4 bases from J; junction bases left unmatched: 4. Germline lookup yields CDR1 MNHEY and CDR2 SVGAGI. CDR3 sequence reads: CASTLTGGTEAFF. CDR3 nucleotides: TGTGCCAGCACCCTGACAGGGGGCACTGAAGCTTTCTTT.

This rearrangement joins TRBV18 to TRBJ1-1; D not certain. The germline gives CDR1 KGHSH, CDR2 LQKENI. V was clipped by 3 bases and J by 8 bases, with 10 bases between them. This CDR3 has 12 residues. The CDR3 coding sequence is TGTGCCAGCTCACCGAGTTCTGAAGAAGCTTTCTTT. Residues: CASSPSSEEAFF.

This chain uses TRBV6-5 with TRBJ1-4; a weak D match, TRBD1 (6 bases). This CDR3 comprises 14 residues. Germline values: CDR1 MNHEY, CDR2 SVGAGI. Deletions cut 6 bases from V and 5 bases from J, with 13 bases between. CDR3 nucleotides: TGTGCCAGCAGGCCGACAGGCCGGAATGAAAAACTGTTTTTT. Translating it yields CASRPTGRNEKLFF.

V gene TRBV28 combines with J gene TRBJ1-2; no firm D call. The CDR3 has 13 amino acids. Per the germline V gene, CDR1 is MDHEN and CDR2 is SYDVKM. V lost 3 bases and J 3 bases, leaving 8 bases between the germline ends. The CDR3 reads CASSLWGYYGYTF. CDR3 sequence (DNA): TGTGCCAGCAGTTTGTGGGGATACTATGGCTACACCTTC.

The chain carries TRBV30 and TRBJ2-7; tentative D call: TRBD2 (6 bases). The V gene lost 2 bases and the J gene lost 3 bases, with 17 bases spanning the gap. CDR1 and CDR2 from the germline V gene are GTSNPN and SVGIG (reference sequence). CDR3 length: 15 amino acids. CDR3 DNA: TGTGCCTGGAGTAACCTGGGGGGTCTACTCTACGAGCAGTACTTC. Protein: CAWSNLGGLLYEQYF.

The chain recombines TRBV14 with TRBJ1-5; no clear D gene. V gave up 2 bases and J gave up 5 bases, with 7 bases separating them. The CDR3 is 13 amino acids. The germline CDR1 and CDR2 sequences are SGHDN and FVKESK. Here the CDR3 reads CASSQNAYQPQHF. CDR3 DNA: TGTGCCAGCAGCCAAAATGCATATCAGCCCCAGCATTTT.

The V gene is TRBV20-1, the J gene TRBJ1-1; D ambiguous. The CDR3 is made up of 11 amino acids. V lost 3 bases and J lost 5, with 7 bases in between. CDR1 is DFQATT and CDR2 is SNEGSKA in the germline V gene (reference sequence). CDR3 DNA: TGCAGTGCTAGTTTCAGAACTGAAGCTTTCTTT. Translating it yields CSASFRTEAFF.

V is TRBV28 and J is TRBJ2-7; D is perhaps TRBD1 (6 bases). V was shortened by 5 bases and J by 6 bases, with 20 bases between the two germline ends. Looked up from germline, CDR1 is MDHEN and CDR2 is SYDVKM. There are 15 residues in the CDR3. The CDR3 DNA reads TGTGCCAGCAGTCTACCCCGACAGGCCTTGGCCGAGCAGTACTTC. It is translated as CASSLPRQALAEQYF.

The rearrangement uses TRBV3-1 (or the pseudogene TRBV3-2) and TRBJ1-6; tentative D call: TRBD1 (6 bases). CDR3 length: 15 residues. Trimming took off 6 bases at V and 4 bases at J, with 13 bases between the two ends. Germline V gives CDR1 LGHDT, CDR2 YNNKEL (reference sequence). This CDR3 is CASSSSTGYNSPLHF. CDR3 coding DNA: TGTGCCAGCAGTTCGTCGACAGGATATAATTCACCCCTCCACTTT.

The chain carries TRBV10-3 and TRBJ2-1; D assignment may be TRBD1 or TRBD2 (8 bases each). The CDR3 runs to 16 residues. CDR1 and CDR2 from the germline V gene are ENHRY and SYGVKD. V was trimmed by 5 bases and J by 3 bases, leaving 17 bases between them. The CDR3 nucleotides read TGTGCCATCAGTTCCCCGGGAGGGACAGGCTACAATGAGCAGTTCTTC. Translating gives CAISSPGGTGYNEQFF.

The chain's CDR3 is CASSKGLAASNEQFF. For the CDR3, the DNA is TGTGCCAGCAGCAAAGGACTAGCCGCTAGCAATGAGCAGTTCTTC. The V gene is TRBV9, the J gene TRBJ2-1, with 8 bases that match TRBD2. Trimming removed 4 bases from V and 6 bases from J; junction bases left unmatched: 9. Germline V lookup: CDR1 SGDLS, CDR2 YYNGEE. The CDR3 is 15 amino acids.

The CDR3 sequence: CASSNRGDYGYTF. CDR3 in DNA: TGTGCCAGCAGCAACAGGGGGGACTATGGCTACACCTTC. The chain is built from TRBV27 and TRBJ1-2; 8 bases line up with TRBD1. V was clipped by 6 bases and J by 3 bases; unmatched bases: 3. The CDR3 runs to 13 residues. Germline lookup yields CDR1 MNHEY and CDR2 SMNVEV (reference sequence).

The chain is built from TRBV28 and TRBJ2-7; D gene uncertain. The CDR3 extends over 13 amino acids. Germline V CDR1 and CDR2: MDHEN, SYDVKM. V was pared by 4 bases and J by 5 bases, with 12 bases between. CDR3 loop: CASSSFTVHEQYF. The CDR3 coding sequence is TGTGCCAGCAGTTCTTTCACAGTGCACGAGCAGTACTTC.

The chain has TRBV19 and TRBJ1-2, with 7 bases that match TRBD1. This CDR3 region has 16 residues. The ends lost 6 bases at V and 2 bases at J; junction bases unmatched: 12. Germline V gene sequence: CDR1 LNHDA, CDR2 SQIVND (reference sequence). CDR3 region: CASRYPYTGANYGYTF. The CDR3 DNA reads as TGTGCCAGTAGATATCCCTACACAGGGGCCAACTATGGCTACACCTTC.

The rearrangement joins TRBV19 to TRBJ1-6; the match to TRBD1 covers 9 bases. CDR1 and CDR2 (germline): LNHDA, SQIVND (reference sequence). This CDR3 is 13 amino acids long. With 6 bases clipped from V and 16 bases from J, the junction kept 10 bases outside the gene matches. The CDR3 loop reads CASRGTGKSHLHF. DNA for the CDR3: TGTGCCAGTAGAGGGACAGGGAAATCTCATCTCCACTTT.